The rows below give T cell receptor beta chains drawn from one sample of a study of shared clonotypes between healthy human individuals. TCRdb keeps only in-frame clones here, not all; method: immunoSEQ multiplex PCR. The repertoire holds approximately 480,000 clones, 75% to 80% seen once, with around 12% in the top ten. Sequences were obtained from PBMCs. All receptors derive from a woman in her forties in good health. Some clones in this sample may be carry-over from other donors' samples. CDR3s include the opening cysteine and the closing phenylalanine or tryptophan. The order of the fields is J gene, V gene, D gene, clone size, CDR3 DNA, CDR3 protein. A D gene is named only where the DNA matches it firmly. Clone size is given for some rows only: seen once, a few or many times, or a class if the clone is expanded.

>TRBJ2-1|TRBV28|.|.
TGTGCCAGCAGCCGGGAGTTCCTCTACAATGAGCAGTTCTTC
CASSREFLYNEQFF
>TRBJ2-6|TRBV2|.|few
TGTGCCAGCAGTGAGTTTGTAGGGTCCGGCTCTGGGGCCAACGTCCTGACTTTC
CASSEFVGSGSGANVLTF
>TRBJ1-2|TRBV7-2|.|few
TGTGCCAGCAGCACCCGAAGGGACACCGGCTATGGCTACACCTTC
CASSTRRDTGYGYTF
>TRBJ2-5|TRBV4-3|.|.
TGCGCCAGCAGCGTACTTACCGGGGACGGGGAGACCCAGTACTTC
CASSVLTGDGETQYF
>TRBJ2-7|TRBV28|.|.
TGTGCCAGCAGTCGGACAGTCTACGAGCAGTACTTC
CASSRTVYEQYF
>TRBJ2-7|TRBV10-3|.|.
TGTGCCATCAGTGAGGGGCAGGTCTACTACGAGCAGTACTTC
CAISEGQVYYEQYF
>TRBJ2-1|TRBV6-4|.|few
TGTGCCAGCAGTGACTCAGGCCGAAGTTCTAATGAGCAGTTCTTC
CASSDSGRSSNEQFF
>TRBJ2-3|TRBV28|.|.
TGTGCCAGCAGCCCCACTTTCGGGCGAAGCACAGATACGCAGTATTTT
CASSPTFGRSTDTQYF
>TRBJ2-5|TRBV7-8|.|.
TGTGCCAGCAGCCAGTCGGCAAGGGAGACCCAGTACTTC
CASSQSARETQYF
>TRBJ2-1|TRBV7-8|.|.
TGTGCCAGCAGCTTAGTAATCGCCATTTCTAGGGGACCCTACAATGAGCAGTTCTTC
CASSLVIAISRGPYNEQFF
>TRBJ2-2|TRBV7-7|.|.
TGTGCCAGCAGCCCGTCGGGGGCCGGGGAGCTGTTTTTT
CASSPSGAGELFF
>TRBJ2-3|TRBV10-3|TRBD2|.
TGTGCCATCAGAGGGACTAGCGGGAGAGGGACAGATACGCAGTATTTT
CAIRGTSGRGTDTQYF
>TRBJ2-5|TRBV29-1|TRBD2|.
TGCAGCGTTGGACTAGCGGGGGGGGTAGAGACCCAGTACTTC
CSVGLAGGVETQYF
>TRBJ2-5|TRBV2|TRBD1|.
TGTGCCAGCGGCCGGGACAGCCAAGAGACCCAGTACTTC
CASGRDSQETQYF
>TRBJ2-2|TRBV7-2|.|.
TGTGCCAGCAGCTTAGGGCCTCGTGCAGCGACGGACACCGGGGAGCTGTTTTTT
CASSLGPRAATDTGELFF
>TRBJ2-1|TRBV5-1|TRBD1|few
TGCGCCAGCAGACCTCAGGGGGCGGCCTACAATGAGCAGTTCTTC
CASRPQGAAYNEQFF
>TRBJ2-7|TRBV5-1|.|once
TGCGCCAGCAGCTTGGGTCAGGGTGAGCAGTACTTC
CASSLGQGEQYF